Following are 21 T cell receptor beta chains from one sample sequenced in a study of blood T cell repertoires in COVID-19 (dated by TCRdb to 2018 to 2020). Library generation was performed with the immunoSEQ multiplex PCR assay. TCRdb carries this immuneACCESS record with in-frame sequences only. Its versions omit some clonotypes, under half of them owing to an unresolved V gene in the studies checked, with the rest unexplained. Across this sample there are approximately 200,000 clones, with roughly 90% seen only once. 9% to 12% of the sample goes to the ten largest clones. The sample was PBMCs or T cells enriched from blood (not recorded which). The source of these receptors is a man aged 18-30 years with acute COVID-19.

The genes are TRBV9 and TRBJ1-2; TRBD1 aligns across 9 bases. The CDR3 spans 15 residues. The junction had 3 bases not matched to a gene; V was cut back by 0 bases and J by 3 bases. Germline assignment: CDR1 SGDLS and CDR2 YYNGEE. CDR3 DNA: TGTGCCAGCAGCGTAGCGGGACAGGGTGACTATGGCTACACCTTC. This gives the protein CASSVAGQGDYGYTF.

The chain joins TRBV27 to TRBJ2-1; D possibly corresponds to TRBD1 (7 bases). Germline values: CDR1 MNHEY, CDR2 SMNVEV (reference sequence). V lost 4 bases and J 5 bases, leaving 24 bases between the germline ends. CDR3 size: 18 residues. CDR3 in DNA: TGTGCCAGCAGTTCGACAGGGCGACTAGTTTTCCTCCACAATGAGCAGTTCTTC. It codes for CASSSTGRLVFLHNEQFF.

This clone was observed once. This chain connects TRBV5-1 to TRBJ1-1; D uncertain. V dropped 2 bases and J dropped 5 bases, with 13 bases sitting between them. This CDR3 is built from 14 residues. From germline, CDR1 is SGHRS and CDR2 YFSETQ. The CDR3 region has the DNA TGCGCCAGCAGCTTTATTGAGGGCGGAACTGAAGCTTTCTTT. Translated, it gives CASSFIEGGTEAFF.

The rearrangement joins TRBV7-8 to TRBJ2-7; D is undetermined. Germline assignment: CDR1 SGHVS and CDR2 FQNEAQ. The V end was cut by 2 bases, the J end by 2 bases, with 10 bases between. The CDR3 runs 14 residues. In nucleotides, the CDR3 is TGTGCCAGCAGCTTATTCGCGAACCCCTACGAGCAGTACTTC. This codes for CASSLFANPYEQYF. The full variable domain, with the rest looked up from reference TRBV7-8 and TRBJ2-7, is GAGVSQSPRYKVAKRGQDVALRCDPISGHVSLFWYQQALGQGPEFLTYFQNEAQLDKSGLPSDRFFAERPEGSVSTLKIQRTQQEDSAVYLCASSLFANPYEQYFGPGTRLTVT.

This chain connects TRBV2 to TRBJ2-6; the D gene is possibly TRBD2 (6 bases). This CDR3 is 15 amino acids long. Trimming cost V 6 bases and J 4 bases, with 13 bases left between them. CDR1 and CDR2 (germline): SNHLY, FYNNEI. As DNA, the CDR3 is TGTGCCAGCAGGGGGGGAAGTTCAGGGGCCAACGTCCTGACTTTC. It specifies CASRGGSSGANVLTF.

Here the CDR3 reads CASIHPTGEYNEQFF. The DNA of the CDR3 is TGTGCCAGCATCCATCCGACAGGGGAATACAATGAGCAGTTCTTC. The genes are TRBV28 and TRBJ2-1, with 8 bases identical to TRBD1. The CDR3 totals 15 residues. Germline CDR1 reads MDHEN; CDR2 reads SYDVKM. J gave up 4 bases and V 7 bases, and 9 bases lay outside the gene matches.

The chain combines TRBV6-5 with TRBJ2-5, with a weak D call TRBD2 (5 bases). With 4 bases removed from V and 2 bases from J, the gap between germline ends came to 11 bases. The CDR3 is 14 amino acids. Per the germline V gene, CDR1 is MNHEY and CDR2 is SVGAGI. The CDR3 spells CASSSISAQETQYF. The CDR3 coding sequence is TGTGCCAGCAGTTCTATTAGCGCACAAGAGACCCAGTACTTC.

The chain carries TRBV28 and TRBJ2-7; D is perhaps TRBD2 (6 bases). In germline, CDR1 is MDHEN, CDR2 SYDVKM. V was trimmed by 0 bases and J by 3 bases, leaving 18 bases between them. This CDR3 is 17 amino acids long. CDR3 loop: CASSLWGRGAAGYEQYF. The CDR3 DNA follows: TGTGCCAGCAGTTTATGGGGGCGGGGTGCCGCGGGCTACGAGCAGTACTTC.

This chain joins TRBV7-3 and TRBJ1-1; possibly TRBD1 for D (6 bases). CDR1 is SGHTA, CDR2 FQGTGA, per germline. This CDR3 region has 15 residues. V was cut by 5 bases and J by 4 bases, with 17 bases left in between. CDR3 nucleotides: TGTGCCAGCAGCCTCTACAGGGTTGGGGGCACTGAAGCTTTCTTT. The encoded protein is CASSLYRVGGTEAFF. The variable domain in full, with the rest retrieved from reference TRBV7-3 and TRBJ1-1, is GAGVSQTPSNKVTEKGKYVELRCDPISGHTALYWYRQSLGQGPEFLIYFQGTGAADDSGLPNDRFFAVRPEGSVSTLKIQRTERGDSAVYLCASSLYRVGGTEAFFGQGTRLTVV.

This chain connects TRBV28 to TRBJ2-6; possibly TRBD2 for D (6 bases). V was cut by 2 bases and J by 0 bases, with 11 bases left in between. CDR1 is MDHEN and CDR2 is SYDVKM in the germline V gene. The CDR3 is 17 amino acids. CDR3 protein: CASSLNQGLSGANVLTF. CDR3 nucleotide sequence: TGTGCCAGCAGTTTAAATCAGGGACTCTCTGGGGCCAACGTCCTGACTTTC. The full variable domain, rest sourced from reference TRBV28 and TRBJ2-6, is DVKVTQSSRYLVKRTGEKVFLECVQDMDHENMFWYRQDPGLGLRLIYFSYDVKMKEKGDIPEGYSVSREKKERFSLILESASTNQTSMYLCASSLNQGLSGANVLTFGAGSRLTVL.

This chain uses TRBV7-6 with TRBJ1-5, with unresolved D. CDR1 and CDR2 from the germline V gene are SGHVS and FNYEAQ. V was cut by 5 bases and J by 3 bases, with 14 bases left in between. The CDR3 runs 15 residues. CDR3 sequence reads: CASSRGPNLNQPQHF. The DNA of the CDR3 is TGTGCCAGCAGCCGCGGGCCAAACCTCAATCAGCCCCAGCATTTT.

The rearrangement uses TRBV29-1 and TRBJ1-4, with TRBD1 identical over 10 bases. The CDR3 sequence is 15 residues long. V shed 7 bases and J 7 bases; nucleotides not matched to a gene: 12. From germline, CDR1 is SQVTM and CDR2 ANQGSEA. CDR3 in amino acids: CSALTQGQGFEKLFF. The CDR3 nucleotides read TGCAGCGCCCTCACCCAGGGACAGGGGTTTGAAAAACTGTTTTTT.

The chain couples TRBV3-1 (or the pseudogene TRBV3-2) to TRBJ1-2, with a weak D call TRBD1 (6 bases). The germline V and J ends were trimmed by 1 base and 2 bases, with 8 bases remaining between them. Germline V gene data show CDR1 as LGHDT and CDR2 as YNNKEL (reference sequence). The CDR3 contains 14 residues. The CDR3 DNA is TGTGCCAGCAGCCAAGCTACAGGGAACTATGGCTACACCTTC. Its translation: CASSQATGNYGYTF.

The chain is built from TRBV15 and TRBJ2-2; perhaps TRBD1 as D (6 bases). From germline, CDR1 is LNHNV and CDR2 YYDKDF (reference sequence). This CDR3 has 14 residues. V was pared by 5 bases and J by 5 bases, with 12 bases between. This CDR3 reads CATSVNRETGELFF. For the CDR3, the DNA is TGTGCCACCAGCGTTAACAGGGAGACCGGGGAGCTGTTTTTT.

This clone came up once. The chain joins TRBV19 to TRBJ1-5; no clear D. This CDR3 spans 17 amino acids. Per germline, CDR1 LNHDA and CDR2 SQIVND (reference sequence). Between the trimmed V and J ends, which lost 3 bases and 0 bases, there was a span of 15 bases. CDR3 amino acids: CASSMRQEAHSNQPQHF. The CDR3 coding sequence is TGTGCCAGTAGTATGCGCCAAGAGGCCCATAGCAATCAGCCCCAGCATTTT.

The chain recombines TRBV12-3 or TRBV12-4 with TRBJ1-2; a possible D gene is TRBD1 (5 bases). The ends were cut back, 3 bases at V and 8 bases at J, with 13 bases in the middle. The CDR3 extends over 13 amino acids. CDR3 sequence: CASSFGRVEGYTF. CDR3 in DNA: TGTGCCAGCAGTTTCGGCAGGGTGGAGGGCTACACCTTC.

CDR3 sequence (DNA): TGCGCCAGCAGCCAAGACTGGGGAGGGCCCACTGAAGCTTTCTTT. It yields the protein CASSQDWGGPTEAFF. V gene TRBV4-3 combines with J gene TRBJ1-1; unclear D gene. V was trimmed by 0 bases and J by 4 bases, leaving 12 bases between them. Germline lookup yields CDR1 LGHNA and CDR2 YSLEER. The CDR3 sequence is 15 residues long.

This clone was observed a few times. The CDR3 coding sequence is TGTGCCAGCAAGTCTCGGAATAGCGGGAGTTCTGGGGCCAACGTCCTGACTTTC. Translated: CASKSRNSGSSGANVLTF. V is TRBV2 and J is TRBJ2-6, with TRBD2 matching 9 bases. CDR3 length: 18 amino acids. Losses at the gene ends were 7 bases for V and 1 base for J; bases not matched to a gene: 11. Germline assignment: CDR1 SNHLY and CDR2 FYNNEI. Variable domain in full (rest from reference TRBV2 and TRBJ2-6): EPEVTQTPSHQVTQMGQEVILRCVPISNHLYFYWYRQILGQKVEFLVSFYNNEISEKSEIFDDQFSVERPDGSNFTLKIRSTKLEDSAMYFCASKSRNSGSSGANVLTFGAGSRLTVL.

This clone was seen a few times. The chain recombines TRBV6-5 with TRBJ2-1; a weak D match, TRBD2 (6 bases). The CDR3 contains 15 residues. Germline values: CDR1 MNHEY, CDR2 SVGAGI. V gave up 2 bases and J gave up 7 bases, with 15 bases separating them. The CDR3 here is CASSYVQGLANEQFF. The CDR3 nucleotides read TGTGCCAGCAGTTACGTTCAGGGACTTGCAAATGAGCAGTTCTTC.

The J gene is TRBJ2-5, the V gene TRBV4-3, with 8 nucleotides matching TRBD2. V lost 0 bases, J lost 3 bases, and 0 bases stayed unmatched. CDR1 LGHNA and CDR2 YSLEER come from the germline V gene. CDR3 length: 14 residues. The CDR3 loop reads CASSQDGGEETQYF. DNA of the CDR3: TGCGCCAGCAGCCAAGACGGGGGGGAAGAGACCCAGTACTTC.

Only one count was recorded for this clone. This chain links TRBV24-1 with TRBJ2-5; 9 positions match TRBD1. V lost 0 bases to trimming and J lost 5 bases; unmatched junction nucleotides: 6. The CDR3 loop spans 16 amino acids. Per the germline V gene, CDR1 is KGHDR and CDR2 is SFDVKD. CDR3 in amino acids: CATSDLAGQGPETQYF. The CDR3 nucleotides read TGTGCCACCAGTGATTTGGCAGGACAGGGGCCTGAGACCCAGTACTTC.